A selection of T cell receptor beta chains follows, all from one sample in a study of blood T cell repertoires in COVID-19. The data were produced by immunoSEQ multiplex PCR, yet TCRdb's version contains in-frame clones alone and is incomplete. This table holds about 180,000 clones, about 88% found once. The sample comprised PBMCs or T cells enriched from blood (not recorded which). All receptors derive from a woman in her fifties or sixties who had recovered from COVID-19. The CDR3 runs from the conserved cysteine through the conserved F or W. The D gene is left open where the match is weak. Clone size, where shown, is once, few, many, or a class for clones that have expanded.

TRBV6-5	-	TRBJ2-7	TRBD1	CASQRDSGTYEQYF	TGTGCCAGCCAACGGGACAGTGGGACCTACGAGCAGTACTTC
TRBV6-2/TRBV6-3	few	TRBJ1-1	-	CASSSPGRGLPEAFF	TGTGCCAGCAGCTCCCCCGGGCGGGGACTGCCTGAAGCTTTCTTT
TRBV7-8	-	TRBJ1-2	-	CASSLVAPSNYGYTF	TGTGCCAGCAGCTTAGTCGCGCCTTCTAACTATGGCTACACCTTC
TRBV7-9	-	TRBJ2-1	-	CASSLGSSAYNEQFF	TGTGCCAGCAGCTTAGGAAGTAGCGCCTACAATGAGCAGTTCTTC
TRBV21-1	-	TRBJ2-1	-	CASSKAELALSSYNEQFF	TGTGCCAGCAGCAAAGCTGAACTAGCGTTGAGCTCCTACAATGAGCAGTTCTTC
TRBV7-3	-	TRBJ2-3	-	CASSLSSMGPDTQYF	TGTGCCAGCAGCTTAAGCTCAATGGGCCCAGATACGCAGTATTTT
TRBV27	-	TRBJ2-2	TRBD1	CASSLSAGQVMNTGELFF	TGTGCCAGCAGTTTATCCGCGGGACAGGTCATGAACACCGGGGAGCTGTTTTTT
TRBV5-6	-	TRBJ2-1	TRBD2	CASSRRRERSYNEQFF	TGTGCCAGCAGCCGCAGGCGGGAGCGCTCCTACAATGAGCAGTTCTTC
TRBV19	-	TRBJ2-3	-	CASSIVLGTDTQYF	TGTGCCAGTAGTATAGTGCTAGGCACAGATACGCAGTATTTT
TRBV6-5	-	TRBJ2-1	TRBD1	CASGRGPSEQFF	TGTGCCAGCGGAAGGGGGCCTAGTGAGCAGTTCTTC
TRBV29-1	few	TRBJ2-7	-	CSAQSGGITYEQYF	TGCAGCGCCCAGTCCGGCGGAATAACCTACGAGCAGTACTTC
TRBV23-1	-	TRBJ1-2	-	CAGRAAGYTF	TGCGCCGGGCGGGCAGCTGGCTACACCTTC
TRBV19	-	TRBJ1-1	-	CASSSRTFDRRAFF	TGTGCCAGTAGTTCCCGAACCTTTGACAGAAGAGCTTTCTTT